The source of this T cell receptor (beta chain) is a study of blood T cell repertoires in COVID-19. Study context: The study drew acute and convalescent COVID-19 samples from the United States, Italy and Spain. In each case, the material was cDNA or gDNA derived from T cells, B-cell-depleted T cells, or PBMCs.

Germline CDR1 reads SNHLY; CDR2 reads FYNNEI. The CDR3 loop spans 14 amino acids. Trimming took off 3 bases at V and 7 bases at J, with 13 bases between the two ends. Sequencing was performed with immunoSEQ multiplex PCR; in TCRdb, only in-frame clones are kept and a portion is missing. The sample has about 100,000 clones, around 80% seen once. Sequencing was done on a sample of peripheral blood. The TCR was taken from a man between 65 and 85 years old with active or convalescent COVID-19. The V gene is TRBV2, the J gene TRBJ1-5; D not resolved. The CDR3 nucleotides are TGTGCCAGCAGTGATTTGATGGGAGGGCAGCCCCAGCATTTT. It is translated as CASSDLMGGQPQHF.